This T cell receptor beta chain is from a study of read filtering for tumor transcriptome and immune sequencing. Study overall: R-ISS stage counts were about eight for I, approximately 15 for II, six or seven for III. IR-seq gave about 3.5 to 10.27 million TCR reads per sample; RNA-seq gave roughly 80 to 1273.

The table lists this clonotype with many counts. Its antigen remains unknown. Study results and caveats: IR-seq and RNA-seq agreed better without single-read clonotypes. IR-seq captured clonotypes deeper and more reliably than RNA-seq.

Molecular barcoded adaptors covering alpha/delta and beta/gamma chains were used on 400 ng RNA. TCRdb itself ran the reads through MiXCR, one entry per CDR3 protein. The data contain 7,000 to 10,000 distinct CDR3 sequences, roughly 15% of them singletons. The TCR was taken from a donor aged 40 or older with multiple myeloma. The sequenced sample was a population of CD138-negative cells sorted from bone marrow.

CDR3 residues: CASSETGVTDTQYF. The CDR3 coding sequence is TGTGCCAGCAGCGAGACCGGGGTAACAGATACGCAGTATTTT. This chain connects TRBV9 to TRBJ2-3; TRBD2 might be the D (5 bases). Deletions cut 3 bases from V and 3 bases from J, with 11 bases between. CDR3 length equals 14 residues. CDR1 and CDR2 (germline): SGDLS, YYNGEE.